This paragraph reports one T cell receptor beta chain. The data were taken from a study of memory CD4+ T cells and cytomegalovirus serostatus. Clones were read by immunoSEQ multiplex PCR, and TCRdb kept only the in-frame ones, dropping some. The sample lists about 41,000 clones; roughly 83% were seen once. Single viable CD3+CD4+CD8-CD45RO+ cells were sorted as the memory CD4+ T cells. The source is an adult in good health and CMV-seronegative. What was sequenced was memory CD4+ T cells from blood.

The CDR3 region is CASSPQENYGYTF. The CDR3 region has the DNA TGTGCCAGCAGCCCGCAGGAGAACTATGGCTACACCTTC. The chain is built from TRBV14 and TRBJ1-2, with no clear D. Germline CDR1 SGHDN, CDR2 FVKESK. CDR3 length: 13 residues. The V end lost 4 bases, the J end lost 2 bases, and 8 bases lay between the germline ends.